These 4 T cell receptor beta chains were all obtained from the same sample, sequenced in a study of T-cell reconstitution after alpha-beta-depleted transplantation in children. Unique molecular identifiers were incorporated during preparation of the TCRbeta library. TCRdb reanalysed the PCR reads using MiXCR and keeps one entry per CDR3 protein. The data contain 600,000 to 700,000 distinct CDR3 sequences, around 14% of them singletons. Sequenced here: PBMCs, sampled before TCRalphabeta/CD19-depleted stem cell transplant. The receptors derive from a girl between 2 and 10 years old with congenital amegakaryocytic thrombocytopenia, due to receive a stem cell transplant.

This clonotype was picked up many times. The CDR3 reads CASRSAGDTGELFF. CDR3 sequence (DNA): TGCGCCAGCAGATCCGCCGGGGATACCGGGGAGCTGTTTTTT. The genes are TRBV10-1 and TRBJ2-2; D perhaps matches TRBD2 (5 bases). This CDR3 is 14 amino acids long. V dropped 6 bases and J dropped 5 bases, with 13 bases sitting between them. Germline loops: CDR1 WNHNN, CDR2 SYGVQD (reference sequence).

The V and J genes are TRBV12-3 or TRBV12-4 and TRBJ2-7; 15 nucleotides align to TRBD2. This CDR3 region has 13 residues. V dropped 8 bases and J dropped 5; count of bases not matched to a gene: 1. The CDR3 DNA sequence: TGTGCCAGCTGGACTAGCGGGAGGGACGAGCAGTACTTC. As protein: CASWTSGRDEQYF.

This clonotype was found many times. The rearrangement joins TRBV20-1 to TRBJ2-5; D not certain. Germline values: CDR1 DFQATT, CDR2 SNEGSKA (reference sequence). This CDR3 spans 14 amino acids. V was clipped by 2 bases and J by 5 bases, with 15 bases between them. CDR3 loop: CSARPGIGLETQYF. CDR3 coding DNA: TGCAGTGCTAGACCCGGTATCGGTCTGGAGACCCAGTACTTC.

The V gene is TRBV5-1, the J gene TRBJ2-7, with a possible D match to TRBD2 (6 bases). The CDR3 is 13 amino acids. V shed 2 bases and J shed 6 bases, with 12 bases lying between them. In germline, CDR1 is SGHRS, CDR2 YFSETQ. CDR3 loop: CASSLTGEGEQYF. CDR3 coding DNA: TGCGCCAGCAGCTTAACGGGAGAGGGCGAGCAGTACTTC.